The table lists the clone carrying this T cell receptor (beta chain) with a few counts. Authors' methods: Using reference gene primer amplification, nucleated cell counts were estimated. The repertoire was sequenced with immunoSEQ multiplex PCR; TCRdb's copy has only in-frame clones and lacks some. From that table come the V and J calls and clone size; the DNA was used to work out D and trimming. The table lists 200,000 to 250,000 clones, more than 70% of them singletons. The sample belongs to a study of blood T cell repertoires in COVID-19. V lost 6 bases and J lost 0, with 12 bases in between. The CDR3 has 14 residues. Per the germline V gene, CDR1 is MNHEY and CDR2 is SVGAGI.

Material: peripheral blood. The sequence came from a human donor in a cohort sampled during active COVID-19. V gene TRBV6-5 combines with J gene TRBJ2-7; possibly TRBD1 for D (5 bases). DNA for the CDR3: TGTGCCAGCAGCGCACAGGAGAGCTCCTACGAGCAGTACTTC. Its translation: CASSAQESSYEQYF.